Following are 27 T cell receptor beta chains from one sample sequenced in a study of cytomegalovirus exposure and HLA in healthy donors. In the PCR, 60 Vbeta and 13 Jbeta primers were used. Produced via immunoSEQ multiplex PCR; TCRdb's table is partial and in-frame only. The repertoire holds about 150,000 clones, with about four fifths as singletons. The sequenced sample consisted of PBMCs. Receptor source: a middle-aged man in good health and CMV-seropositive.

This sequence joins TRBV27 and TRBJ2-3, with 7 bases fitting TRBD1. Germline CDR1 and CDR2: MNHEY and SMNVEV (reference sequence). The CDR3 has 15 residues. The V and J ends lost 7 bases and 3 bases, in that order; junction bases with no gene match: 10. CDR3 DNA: TGTGCCAGCACTCCGTACAGGGGAATGACAGATACGCAGTATTTT. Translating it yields CASTPYRGMTDTQYF.

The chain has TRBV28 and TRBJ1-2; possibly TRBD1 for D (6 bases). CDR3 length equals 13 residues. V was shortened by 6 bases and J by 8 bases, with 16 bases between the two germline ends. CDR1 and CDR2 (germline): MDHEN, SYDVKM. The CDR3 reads CASRPTNRDGYTF. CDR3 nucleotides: TGTGCCAGCAGGCCGACAAACAGGGACGGCTACACCTTC.

CDR3 in DNA: TGTGCCAGCAGGCCCCTCCGCCGGCAGGGGGGCCAAGAGACCCAGTACTTC. Translation gives CASRPLRRQGGQETQYF. The chain combines TRBV28 with TRBJ2-5; D might be TRBD1 (7 bases). Between the trimmed V and J ends, which lost 6 bases and 1 base, there was a span of 21 bases. The CDR3 is 17 amino acids. CDR1 is MDHEN and CDR2 is SYDVKM in the germline V gene.

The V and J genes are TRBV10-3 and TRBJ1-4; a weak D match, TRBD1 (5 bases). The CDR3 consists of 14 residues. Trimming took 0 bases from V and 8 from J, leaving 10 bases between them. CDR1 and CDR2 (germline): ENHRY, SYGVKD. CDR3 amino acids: CAISESPGREKLFF. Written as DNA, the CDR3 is TGTGCCATCAGTGAGTCGCCAGGGCGGGAAAAACTGTTTTTT.

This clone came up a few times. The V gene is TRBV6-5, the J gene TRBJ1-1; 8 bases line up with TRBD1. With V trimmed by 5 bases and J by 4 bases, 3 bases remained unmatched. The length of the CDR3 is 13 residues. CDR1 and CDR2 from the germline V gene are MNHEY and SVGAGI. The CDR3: CASSKTGATEAFF. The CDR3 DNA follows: TGTGCCAGCAGTAAGACAGGGGCCACTGAAGCTTTCTTT.

CDR3 in amino acids: CAWSARDRGFTDTQYF. The DNA of the CDR3 is TGTGCCTGGAGTGCCCGGGACAGGGGATTCACAGATACGCAGTATTTT. The V gene is TRBV30, the J gene TRBJ2-3; the match to TRBD1 covers 10 bases. Germline lookup yields CDR1 GTSNPN and CDR2 SVGIG (reference sequence). Germline trimming cut 1 base from V and 2 bases from J; bases unmatched to any gene: 6. The CDR3 loop spans 16 amino acids.

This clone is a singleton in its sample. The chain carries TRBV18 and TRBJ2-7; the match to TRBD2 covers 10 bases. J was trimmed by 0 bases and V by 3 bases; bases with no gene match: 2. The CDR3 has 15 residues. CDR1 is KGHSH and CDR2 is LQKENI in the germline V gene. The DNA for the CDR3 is TGTGCCAGCTCACCGGCTAGCGGGAGCTCCTACGAGCAGTACTTC. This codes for CASSPASGSSYEQYF.

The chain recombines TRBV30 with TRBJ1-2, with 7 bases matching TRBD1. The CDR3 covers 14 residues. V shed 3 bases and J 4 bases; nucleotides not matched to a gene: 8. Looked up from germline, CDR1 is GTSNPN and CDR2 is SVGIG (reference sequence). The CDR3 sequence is CAWRAGTVTYGYTF. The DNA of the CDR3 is TGTGCCTGGAGAGCCGGGACAGTCACCTATGGCTACACCTTC.

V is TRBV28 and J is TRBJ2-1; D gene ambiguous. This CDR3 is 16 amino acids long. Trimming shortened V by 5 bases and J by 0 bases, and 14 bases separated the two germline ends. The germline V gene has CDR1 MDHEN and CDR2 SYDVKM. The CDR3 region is CASSPTVETSYNEQFF. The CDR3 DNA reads TGTGCCAGCAGTCCTACCGTCGAAACCTCCTACAATGAGCAGTTCTTC.

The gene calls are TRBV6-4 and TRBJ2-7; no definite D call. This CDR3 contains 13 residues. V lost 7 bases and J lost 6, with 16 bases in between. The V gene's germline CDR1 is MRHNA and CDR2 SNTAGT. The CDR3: CASKLRSLFEQYF. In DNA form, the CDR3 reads TGTGCCAGCAAACTCCGTTCCTTGTTCGAGCAGTACTTC.

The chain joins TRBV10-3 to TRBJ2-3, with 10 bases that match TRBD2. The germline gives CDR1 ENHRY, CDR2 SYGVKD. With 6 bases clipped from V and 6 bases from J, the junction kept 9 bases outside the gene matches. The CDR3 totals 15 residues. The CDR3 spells CAISASSGSDDTQYF. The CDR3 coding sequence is TGTGCCATCAGCGCCTCTAGCGGGAGTGACGATACGCAGTATTTT.

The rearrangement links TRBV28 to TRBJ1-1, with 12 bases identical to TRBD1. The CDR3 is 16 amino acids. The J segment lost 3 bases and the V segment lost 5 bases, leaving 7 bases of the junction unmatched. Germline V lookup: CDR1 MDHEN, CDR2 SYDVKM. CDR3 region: CASSPGTGGAYTEAFF. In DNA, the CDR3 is TGTGCCAGCAGTCCCGGGACAGGGGGCGCATACACTGAAGCTTTCTTT.

Here the CDR3 reads CASSPGYSYEQYF. In DNA, the CDR3 is TGTGCCAGCAGCCCGGGGTACAGCTACGAGCAGTACTTC. V is TRBV7-9 and J is TRBJ2-7; possible D gene TRBD2, 5 bases. In germline, CDR1 is SEHNR, CDR2 FQNEAQ (reference sequence). The CDR3 is made up of 13 amino acids. Trimming cost V 5 bases and J 3 bases, with 11 bases left between them.

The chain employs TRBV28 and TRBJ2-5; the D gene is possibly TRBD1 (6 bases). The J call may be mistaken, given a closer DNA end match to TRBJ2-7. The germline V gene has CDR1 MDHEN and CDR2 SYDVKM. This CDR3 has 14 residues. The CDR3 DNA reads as TGTGCCAGCAGTTTCCCGGGACAACGATACGAGCAGTACTTC. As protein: CASSFPGQRYEQYF.

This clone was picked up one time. CDR3 nucleotides: TGTGCCAGCAGCAATCAGCAGGACACAGATACGCAGTATTTT. It encodes CASSNQQDTDTQYF. The rearrangement joins TRBV21-1 to TRBJ2-3; no check of the table's D call, TRBD1, against the DNA was made. TRBV21-1 is marked as a pseudogene. This CDR3 region has 14 residues.

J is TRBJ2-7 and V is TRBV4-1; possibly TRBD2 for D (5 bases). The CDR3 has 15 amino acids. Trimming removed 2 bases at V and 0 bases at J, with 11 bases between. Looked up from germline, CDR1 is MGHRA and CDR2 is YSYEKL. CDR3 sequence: CASSQNSATSYEQYF. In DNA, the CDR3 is TGCGCCAGCAGCCAAAATAGCGCGACCTCCTACGAGCAGTACTTC.

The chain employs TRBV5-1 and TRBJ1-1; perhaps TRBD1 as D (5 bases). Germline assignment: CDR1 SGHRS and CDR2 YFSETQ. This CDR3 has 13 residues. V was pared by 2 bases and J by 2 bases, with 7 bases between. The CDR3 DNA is TGCGCCAGCAGCTTTGACAGAAACACTGAAGCTTTCTTT. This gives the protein CASSFDRNTEAFF. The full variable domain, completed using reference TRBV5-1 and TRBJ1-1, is KAGVTQTPRYLIKTRGQQVTLSCSPISGHRSVSWYQQTPGQGLQFLFEYFSETQRNKGNFPGRFSGRQFSNSRSEMNVSTLELGDSALYLCASSFDRNTEAFFGQGTRLTVV.

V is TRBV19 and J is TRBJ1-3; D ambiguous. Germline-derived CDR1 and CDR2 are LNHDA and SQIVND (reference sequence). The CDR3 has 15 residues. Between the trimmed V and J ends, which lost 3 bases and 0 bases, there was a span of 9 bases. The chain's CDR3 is CASSIVAGSGNTIYF. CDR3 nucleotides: TGTGCCAGTAGTATTGTGGCAGGCTCTGGAAACACCATATATTTT.

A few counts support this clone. Written as DNA, the CDR3 is TGTGCCTGGAGTTTTGAGCCAAGCAATCAGCCCCAGCATTTT. Translating gives CAWSFEPSNQPQHF. The rearrangement links TRBV30 to TRBJ1-5, with D hard to call. The CDR3 spans 14 residues. V lost 2 bases, J lost 1 base, and 9 bases lay in between. CDR1 is GTSNPN and CDR2 is SVGIG in the germline V gene (reference sequence).

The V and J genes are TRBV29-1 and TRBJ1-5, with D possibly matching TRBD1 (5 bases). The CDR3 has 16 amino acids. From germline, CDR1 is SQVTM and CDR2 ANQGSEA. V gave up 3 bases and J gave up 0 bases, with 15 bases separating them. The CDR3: CSVDRFRGYSNQPQHF. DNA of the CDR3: TGCAGCGTTGATCGCTTTAGGGGATATAGCAATCAGCCCCAGCATTTT. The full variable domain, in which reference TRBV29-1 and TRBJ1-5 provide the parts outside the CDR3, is SAVISQKPSRDICQRGTSLTIQCQVDSQVTMMFWYRQQPGQSLTLIATANQGSEATYESGFVIDKFPISRPNLTFSTLTVSNMSPEDSSIYLCSVDRFRGYSNQPQHFGDGTRLSIL.

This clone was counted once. As DNA, the CDR3 is TGTGCCAGCAGCTTAAGTGAGGAGACCCAGTACTTC. The encoded protein is CASSLSEETQYF. V usage is TRBV7-9 and J usage is TRBJ2-5; no definite D call. This CDR3 region has 12 residues. Looked up from germline, CDR1 is SEHNR and CDR2 is FQNEAQ (reference sequence). Trimming removed 2 bases from V and 5 bases from J, with 6 bases in between.

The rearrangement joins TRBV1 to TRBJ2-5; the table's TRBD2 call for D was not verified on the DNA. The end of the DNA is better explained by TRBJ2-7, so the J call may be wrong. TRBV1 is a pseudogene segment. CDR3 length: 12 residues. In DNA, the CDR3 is TGCACCAAAATGACTAGCGGGTACGAGCAGTACTTC. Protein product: CTKMTSGYEQYF.

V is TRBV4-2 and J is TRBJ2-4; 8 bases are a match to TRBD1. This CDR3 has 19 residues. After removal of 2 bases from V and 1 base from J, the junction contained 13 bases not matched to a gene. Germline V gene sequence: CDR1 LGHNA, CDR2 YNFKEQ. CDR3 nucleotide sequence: TGTGCCAGCAGCCAATTTGACGACAGGGGTTCCATGGCCAAAAACATTCAGTACTTC. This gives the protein CASSQFDDRGSMAKNIQYF.

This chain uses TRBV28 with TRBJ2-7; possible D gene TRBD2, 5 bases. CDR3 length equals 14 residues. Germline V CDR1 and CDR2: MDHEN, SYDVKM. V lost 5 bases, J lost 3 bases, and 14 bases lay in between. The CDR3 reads CASSPRGTLYEQYF. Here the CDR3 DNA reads TGTGCCAGCAGTCCACGGGGTACCCTCTACGAGCAGTACTTC.

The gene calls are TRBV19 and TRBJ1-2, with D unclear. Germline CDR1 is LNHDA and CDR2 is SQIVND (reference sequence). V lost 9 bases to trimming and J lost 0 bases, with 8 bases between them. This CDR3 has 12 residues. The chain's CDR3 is CASNGANYGYTF. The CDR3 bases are TGTGCCAGCAACGGGGCTAACTATGGCTACACCTTC.

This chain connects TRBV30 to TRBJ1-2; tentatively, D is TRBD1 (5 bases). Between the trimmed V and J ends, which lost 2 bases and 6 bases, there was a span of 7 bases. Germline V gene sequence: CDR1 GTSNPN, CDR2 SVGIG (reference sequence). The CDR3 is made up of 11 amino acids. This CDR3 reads CAWSQGDGYTF. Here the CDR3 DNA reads TGTGCCTGGAGTCAAGGGGATGGCTACACCTTC.

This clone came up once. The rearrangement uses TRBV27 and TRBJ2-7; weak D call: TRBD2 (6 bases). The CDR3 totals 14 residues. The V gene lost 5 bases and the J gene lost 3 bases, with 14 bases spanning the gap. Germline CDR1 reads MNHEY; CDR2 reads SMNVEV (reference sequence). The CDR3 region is CASSRGTKGYEQYF. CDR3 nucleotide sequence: TGTGCCAGCAGTCGGGGGACCAAAGGCTACGAGCAGTACTTC.